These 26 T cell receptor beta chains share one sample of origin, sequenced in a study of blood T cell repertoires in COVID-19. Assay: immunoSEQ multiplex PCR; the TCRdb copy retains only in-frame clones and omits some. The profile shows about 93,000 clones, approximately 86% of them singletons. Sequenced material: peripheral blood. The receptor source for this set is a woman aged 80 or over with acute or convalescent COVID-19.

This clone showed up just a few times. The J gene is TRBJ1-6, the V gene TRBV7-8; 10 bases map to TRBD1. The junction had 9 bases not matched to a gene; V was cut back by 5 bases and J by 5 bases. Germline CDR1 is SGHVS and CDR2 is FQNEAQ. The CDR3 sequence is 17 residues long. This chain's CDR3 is CASSRSTGQGDNSPLHF. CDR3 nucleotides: TGTGCCAGCAGCAGGAGCACTGGACAGGGGGATAATTCACCCCTCCACTTT. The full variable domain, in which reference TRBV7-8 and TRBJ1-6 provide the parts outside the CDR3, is GAGVSQSPRYKVAKRGQDVALRCDPISGHVSLFWYQQALGQGPEFLTYFQNEAQLDKSGLPSDRFFAERPEGSVSTLKIQRTQQEDSAVYLCASSRSTGQGDNSPLHFGNGTRLTVT.

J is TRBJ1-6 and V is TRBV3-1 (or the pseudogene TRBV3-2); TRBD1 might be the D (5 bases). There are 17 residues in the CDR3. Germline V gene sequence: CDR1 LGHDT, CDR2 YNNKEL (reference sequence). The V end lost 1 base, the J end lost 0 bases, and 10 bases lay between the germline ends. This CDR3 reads CASSQVGLSSYNSPLHF. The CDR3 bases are TGTGCCAGCAGCCAAGTGGGACTGAGCTCCTATAATTCACCCCTCCACTTT.

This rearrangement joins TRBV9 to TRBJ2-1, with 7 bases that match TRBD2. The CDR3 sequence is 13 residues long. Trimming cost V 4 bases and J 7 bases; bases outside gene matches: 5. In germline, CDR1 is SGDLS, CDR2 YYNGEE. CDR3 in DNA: TGTGCCAGCAGCCCGGTGGGGGGGAATGAGCAGTTCTTC. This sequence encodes CASSPVGGNEQFF.

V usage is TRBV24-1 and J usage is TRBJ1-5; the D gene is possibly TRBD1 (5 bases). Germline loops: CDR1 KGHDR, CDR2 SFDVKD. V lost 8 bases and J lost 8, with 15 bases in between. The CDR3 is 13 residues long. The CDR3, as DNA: TGTGCCACCAAGGAGGGGCTGGGGAAGCCCCAGCATTTT. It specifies CATKEGLGKPQHF.

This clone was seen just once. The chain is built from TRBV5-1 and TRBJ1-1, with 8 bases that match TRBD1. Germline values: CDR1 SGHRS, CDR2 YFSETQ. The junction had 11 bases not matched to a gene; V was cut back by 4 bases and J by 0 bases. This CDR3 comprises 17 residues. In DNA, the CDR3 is TGCGCCAGCAGCACAGGACAGGGAGGGCCCATGAACACTGAAGCTTTCTTT. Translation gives CASSTGQGGPMNTEAFF.

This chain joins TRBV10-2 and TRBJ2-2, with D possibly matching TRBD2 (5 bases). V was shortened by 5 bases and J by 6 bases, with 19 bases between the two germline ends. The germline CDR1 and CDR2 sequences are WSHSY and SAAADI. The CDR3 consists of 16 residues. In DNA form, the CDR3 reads TGCGCCAGCAGTACTACCTCAGGAGGTAGAGCCGGGGAGCTGTTTTTT. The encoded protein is CASSTTSGGRAGELFF.

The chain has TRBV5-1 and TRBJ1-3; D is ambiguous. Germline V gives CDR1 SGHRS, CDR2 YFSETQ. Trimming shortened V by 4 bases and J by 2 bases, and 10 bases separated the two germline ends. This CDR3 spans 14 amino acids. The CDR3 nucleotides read TGCGCCAGCAGCATCGGAGAGCCTGGAAACACCATATATTTT. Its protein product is CASSIGEPGNTIYF.

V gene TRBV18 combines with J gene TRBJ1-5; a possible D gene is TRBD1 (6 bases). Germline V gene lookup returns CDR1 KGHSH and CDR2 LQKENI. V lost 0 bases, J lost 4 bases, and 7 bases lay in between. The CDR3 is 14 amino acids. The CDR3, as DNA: TGTGCCAGCTCACCACCCCAGGGGAATCAGCCCCAGCATTTT. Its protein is CASSPPQGNQPQHF.

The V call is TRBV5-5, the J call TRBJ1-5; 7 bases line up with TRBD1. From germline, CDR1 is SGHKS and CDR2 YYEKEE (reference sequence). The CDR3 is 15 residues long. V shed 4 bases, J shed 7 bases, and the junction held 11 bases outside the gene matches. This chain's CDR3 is CASSRQGLGWQPQHF. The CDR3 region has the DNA TGTGCCAGCAGCCGACAGGGCCTCGGTTGGCAGCCCCAGCATTTT.

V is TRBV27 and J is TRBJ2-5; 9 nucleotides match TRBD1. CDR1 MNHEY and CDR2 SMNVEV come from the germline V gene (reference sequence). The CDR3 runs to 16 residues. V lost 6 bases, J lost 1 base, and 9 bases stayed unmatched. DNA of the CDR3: TGTGCCAGCAGACGGTGGACAGGGGTTGTCCAAGAGACCCAGTACTTC. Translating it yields CASRRWTGVVQETQYF.

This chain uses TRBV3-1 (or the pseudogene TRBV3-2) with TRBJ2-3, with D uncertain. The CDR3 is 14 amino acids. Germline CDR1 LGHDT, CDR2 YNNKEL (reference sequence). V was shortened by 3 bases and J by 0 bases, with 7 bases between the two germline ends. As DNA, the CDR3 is TGTGCCAGCAGCCATTCGACTAGCACAGATACGCAGTATTTT. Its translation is CASSHSTSTDTQYF.

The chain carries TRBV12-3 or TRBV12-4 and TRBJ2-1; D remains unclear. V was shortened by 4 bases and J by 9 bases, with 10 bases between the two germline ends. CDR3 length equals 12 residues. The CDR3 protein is CASSSQWSEQFF. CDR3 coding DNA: TGTGCCAGCAGTTCCCAATGGAGTGAGCAGTTCTTC.

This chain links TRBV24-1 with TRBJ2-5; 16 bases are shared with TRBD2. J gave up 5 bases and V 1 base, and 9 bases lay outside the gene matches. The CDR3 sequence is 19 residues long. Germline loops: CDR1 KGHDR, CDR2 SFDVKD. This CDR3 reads CATSDFPGLAGGRQETQYF. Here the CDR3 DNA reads TGTGCCACCAGTGATTTTCCGGGACTAGCGGGGGGGCGTCAGGAGACCCAGTACTTC.

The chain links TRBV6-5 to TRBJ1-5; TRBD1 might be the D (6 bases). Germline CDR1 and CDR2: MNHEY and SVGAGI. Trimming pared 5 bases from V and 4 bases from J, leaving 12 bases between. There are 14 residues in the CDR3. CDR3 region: CASSRQVGNQPQHF. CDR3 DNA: TGTGCCAGCAGTCGACAGGTGGGTAATCAGCCCCAGCATTTT.

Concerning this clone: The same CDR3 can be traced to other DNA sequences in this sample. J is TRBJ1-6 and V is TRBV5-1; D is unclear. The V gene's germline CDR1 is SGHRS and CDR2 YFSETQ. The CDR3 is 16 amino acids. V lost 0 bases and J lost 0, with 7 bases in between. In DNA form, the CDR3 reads TGCGCCAGCAGCTTGGGGGAGAGCTCCTATAATTCACCCCTCCACTTT. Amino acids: CASSLGESSYNSPLHF.

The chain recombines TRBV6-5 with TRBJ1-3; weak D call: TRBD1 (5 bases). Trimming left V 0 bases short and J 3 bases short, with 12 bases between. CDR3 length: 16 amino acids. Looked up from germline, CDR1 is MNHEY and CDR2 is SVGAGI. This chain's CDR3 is CASSYSGQGYGNTIYF. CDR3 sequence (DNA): TGTGCCAGCAGTTACTCGGGGCAGGGATATGGAAACACCATATATTTT.

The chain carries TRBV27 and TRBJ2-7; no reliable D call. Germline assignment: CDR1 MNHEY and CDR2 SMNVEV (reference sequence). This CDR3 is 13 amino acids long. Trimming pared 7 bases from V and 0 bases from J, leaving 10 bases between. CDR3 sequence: CASMGFSSYEQYF. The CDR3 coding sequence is TGTGCCAGCATGGGCTTCAGCTCCTACGAGCAGTACTTC.

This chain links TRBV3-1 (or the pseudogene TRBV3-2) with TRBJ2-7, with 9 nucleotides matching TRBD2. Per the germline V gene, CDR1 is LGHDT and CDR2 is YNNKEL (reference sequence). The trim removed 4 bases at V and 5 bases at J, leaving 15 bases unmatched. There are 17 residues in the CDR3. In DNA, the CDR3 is TGTGCCAGCAGCCCTCTTCTCGAAGCGGGGGGATCCCACGAGCAGTACTTC. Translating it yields CASSPLLEAGGSHEQYF.

CDR3 DNA sequence: TGTGCCAGCAGTGAAGCGAGTTTTCCCCCTGGCTACACCTTC. It codes for CASSEASFPPGYTF. The chain is built from TRBV6-1 and TRBJ1-2; D not certain. The germline CDR1 and CDR2 sequences are MNHNS and SASEGT. V lost 0 bases, J lost 7 bases, and 12 bases lay in between. The CDR3 is 14 residues long.

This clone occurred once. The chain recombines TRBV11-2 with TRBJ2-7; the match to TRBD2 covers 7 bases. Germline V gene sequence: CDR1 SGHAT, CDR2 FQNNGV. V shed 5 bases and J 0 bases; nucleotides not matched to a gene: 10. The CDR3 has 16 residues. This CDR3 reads CASSIHASGASYEQYF. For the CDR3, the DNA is TGTGCCAGCAGCATACACGCGAGCGGGGCCTCCTACGAGCAGTACTTC.

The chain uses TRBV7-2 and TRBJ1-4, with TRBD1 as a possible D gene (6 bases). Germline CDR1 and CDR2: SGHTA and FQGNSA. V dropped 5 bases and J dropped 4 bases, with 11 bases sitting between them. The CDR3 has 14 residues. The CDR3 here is CASSPGQLNEKLFF. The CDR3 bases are TGTGCCAGCAGCCCGGGACAACTTAATGAAAAACTGTTTTTT. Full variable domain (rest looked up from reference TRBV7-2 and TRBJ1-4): GAGVSQSPSNKVTEKGKDVELRCDPISGHTALYWYRQSLGQGLEFLIYFQGNSAPDKSGLPSDRFSAERTGGSVSTLTIQRTQQEDSAVYLCASSPGQLNEKLFFGSGTQLSVL.

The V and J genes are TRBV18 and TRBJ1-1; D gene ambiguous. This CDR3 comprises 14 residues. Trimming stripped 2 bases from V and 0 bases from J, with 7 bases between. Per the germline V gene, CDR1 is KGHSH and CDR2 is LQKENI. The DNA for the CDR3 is TGTGCCAGCTCACCAGGCGGCCTGAACACTGAAGCTTTCTTT. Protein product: CASSPGGLNTEAFF.

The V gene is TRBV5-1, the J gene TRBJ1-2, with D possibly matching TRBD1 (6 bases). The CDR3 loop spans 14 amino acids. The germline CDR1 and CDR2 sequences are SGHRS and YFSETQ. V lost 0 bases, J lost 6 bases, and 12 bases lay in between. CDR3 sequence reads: CASSLVAGADGYTF. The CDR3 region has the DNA TGCGCCAGCAGCTTGGTTGCAGGGGCGGATGGCTACACCTTC.

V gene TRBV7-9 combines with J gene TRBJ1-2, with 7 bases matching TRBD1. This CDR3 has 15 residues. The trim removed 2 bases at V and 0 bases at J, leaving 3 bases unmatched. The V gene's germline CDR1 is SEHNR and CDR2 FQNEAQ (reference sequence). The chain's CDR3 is CASSLTGASNYGYTF. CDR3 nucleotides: TGTGCCAGCAGCTTAACAGGGGCCTCTAACTATGGCTACACCTTC.

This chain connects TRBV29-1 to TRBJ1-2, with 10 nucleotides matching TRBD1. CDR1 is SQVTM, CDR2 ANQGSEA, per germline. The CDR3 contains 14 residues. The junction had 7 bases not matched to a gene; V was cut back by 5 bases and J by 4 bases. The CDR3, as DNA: TGCAGCGTTTCCGGGACAGGGGAAGCCTATGGCTACACCTTC. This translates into CSVSGTGEAYGYTF.

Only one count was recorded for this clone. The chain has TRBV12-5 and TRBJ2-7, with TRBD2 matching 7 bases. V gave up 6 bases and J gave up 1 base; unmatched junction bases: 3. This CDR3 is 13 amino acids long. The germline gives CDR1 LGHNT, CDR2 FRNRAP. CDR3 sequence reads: CASGLAASYEQYF. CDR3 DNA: TGTGCTAGTGGCCTAGCGGCGTCCTACGAGCAGTACTTC.